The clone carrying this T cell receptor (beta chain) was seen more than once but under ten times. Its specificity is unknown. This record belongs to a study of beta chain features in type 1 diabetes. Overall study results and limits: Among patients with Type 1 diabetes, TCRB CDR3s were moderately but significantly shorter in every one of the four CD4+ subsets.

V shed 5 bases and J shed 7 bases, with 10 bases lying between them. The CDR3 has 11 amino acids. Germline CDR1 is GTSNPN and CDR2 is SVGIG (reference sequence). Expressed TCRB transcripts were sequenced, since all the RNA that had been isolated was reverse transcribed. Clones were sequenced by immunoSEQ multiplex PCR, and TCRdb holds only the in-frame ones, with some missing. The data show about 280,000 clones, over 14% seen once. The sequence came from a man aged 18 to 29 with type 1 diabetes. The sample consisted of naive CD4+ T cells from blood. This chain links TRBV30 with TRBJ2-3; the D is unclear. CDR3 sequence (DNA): TGTGCCTGGGTACTATGGAATACGCAGTATTTT. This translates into CAWVLWNTQYF.